The 19 T cell receptor beta chains given below trace back to one sample, sequenced in a study of T cell clonality in common variable immunodeficiency. Using immunoSEQ multiplex PCR, the repertoire was profiled, and TCRdb retains in-frame clones only, with some absent. The sample contains about 59,000 clones, none of them singletons. Material: peripheral blood mononuclear cells. Source of these receptors: a person between 18 and 75 years old in good health.

There are many counts of this clone. The CDR3 goes on 3 residues after the read ends, and that part is filled in from the germline J gene. The V and J genes are TRBV18 and TRBJ1-6, with 9 bases that match TRBD1. The CDR3 spans 15 residues. The germline V gene has CDR1 KGHSH and CDR2 LQKENI. J was trimmed by 8 bases and V by 2 bases; bases with no gene match: 4. CDR3 in amino acids: CASSPVRTGDSPLHF. Incomplete CDR3 DNA: TGTGCCAGCTCACCAGTGAGGACAGGGGATTCACCC. The full variable domain, completed using reference TRBV18 and TRBJ1-6, is NAGVMQNPRHLVRRRGQEARLRCSPMKGHSHVYWYRQLPEEGLKFMVYLQKENIIDESGMPKERFSAEFPKEGPSILRIQQVVRGDSAAYFCASSPVRTGDSPLHFGNGTRLTVT.

This clone was counted at least ten times. The CDR3 is cut off 3 residues early in the read; its end comes from the germline J gene. The chain employs TRBV19 and TRBJ1-5; D not resolved. The CDR3 length is 15 residues. The V end was cut by 1 base, the J end by 6 bases, with 13 bases between. Germline V lookup: CDR1 LNHDA, CDR2 SQIVND (reference sequence). Incomplete CDR3 DNA: TGTGCCAGTAGTATAGTAGGGCCCCAGGCTCAGCCC. Translated, it gives CASSIVGPQAQP. The full CDR3 protein reads CASSIVGPQAQPQHF.

The sample holds many counts of this clone. The DNA ends 3 residues before the CDR3 does, and the rest of the CDR3 is filled in from the germline J gene. The chain employs TRBV5-1 and TRBJ1-4, with D possibly being TRBD1 (5 bases). CDR1 and CDR2 from the germline V gene are SGHRS and YFSETQ. The CDR3 is made up of 15 amino acids. Partial CDR3 DNA: TGCGCCAGCAGGGATTCTAAGGCTGGGGCCAACGTA. As protein: CASRDSKAGANV. The whole CDR3 sequence is CASRDSKAGANVLFF.

This clone was recorded many times. The read ends 3 residues shy of where the CDR3 ends; the end is completed using the germline J gene. The chain is built from TRBV10-1 and TRBJ2-5; D ambiguous. This CDR3 is built from 13 residues. V dropped 11 bases and J dropped 3 bases, with 16 bases sitting between them. Germline lookup yields CDR1 WNHNN and CDR2 SYGVQD (reference sequence). The CDR3 DNA, read in part, is TGCGCCGTAACCCTAACAGCTAAAGAGACC. The encoded protein is CAVTLTAKET. The full CDR3 protein is CAVTLTAKETQYF.

This clone was seen ten or more times. The read is 3 residues too short to cover the CDR3 end, so that end is filled in from the germline J gene. The chain combines TRBV30 with TRBJ1-1; tentatively, D is TRBD1 (5 bases). From germline, CDR1 is GTSNPN and CDR2 SVGIG (reference sequence). The CDR3 length is 12 residues. V was shortened by 3 bases and J by 6 bases, with 11 bases between the two germline ends. The CDR3 spells CAWSGARAEAFF. CDR3 DNA, as far as it was read: TGTGCCTGGAGCGGTGCCAGGGCTGAA.

Ten or more counts support this clone. CDR3 bases read: TGTGCCAGCACCCCGATCGGGGGAGACGAG. This codes for CASTPIGGDE. The whole CDR3 protein reads CASTPIGGDEQYF. This chain links TRBV2 with TRBJ2-7, with D possibly being TRBD2 (6 bases). The CDR3 extends 3 residues past the end of the read, so its final part is completed from the germline J gene. Germline V gene data show CDR1 as SNHLY and CDR2 as FYNNEI. The length of the CDR3 is 13 residues. Trimming took 7 bases from V and 5 from J, leaving 15 bases between them.

In this sample, this clone turned up many times. The read halts 3 residues ahead of the CDR3 end, with the missing end drawn from the germline J gene. The chain couples TRBV29-1 to TRBJ2-1; TRBD2 aligns across 7 bases. The trim removed 6 bases at V and 2 bases at J, leaving 4 bases unmatched. Germline CDR1 is SQVTM and CDR2 is ANQGSEA. The CDR3 is 13 amino acids. The CDR3 loop is CSVSSGAYNEQFF. The CDR3 DNA, read in part, is TGCAGCGTCTCTAGCGGCGCCTACAATGAG.

On this clone itself: This probably arose from a read error, given a far larger clone one base away. The DNA read from the CDR3 is TGTGCCTGGAGTTCACTAGCGGGACTGCCTCAAGAGACG. Encoded protein: CAWSSLAGLPQET. The full CDR3 protein reads CAWSSLAGLPQETQYF. The rearrangement links TRBV30 to TRBJ2-3, with 10 bases that match TRBD2. The read halts 3 residues ahead of the CDR3 end, with the missing end drawn from the germline J gene. Germline CDR1 and CDR2: GTSNPN and SVGIG (reference sequence). The CDR3 has 16 amino acids. Using reference TRBV30 and TRBJ2-3 for the parts outside the CDR3, the full variable domain is SQTIHQWPATLVQPVGSPLSLECTVEGTSNPNLYWYRQAAGRGLQLLFYSVGIGQISSEVPQNLSASRPQDRQFILSSKKLLLSDSGFYLCAWSSLAGLPQETQYFGPGTRLTVL.

This clone was found many times. The read ends 3 residues before the CDR3 terminus; that terminus is restored from the germline J gene. The chain couples TRBV20-1 to TRBJ2-1; 9 bases are a match to TRBD2. V shed 3 bases, J shed 8 bases, and the junction held 14 bases outside the gene matches. Germline loops: CDR1 DFQATT, CDR2 SNEGSKA (reference sequence). This CDR3 contains 16 residues. The CDR3 spells CSASSSREGLFDEQFF. The covered CDR3 bases are TGCAGTGCTAGTTCCTCGCGGGAGGGCCTATTTGATGAG.

Details on this clone: A much larger clonotype is one base distant, so this may be a read error. Sequencing ends 3 residues short of the CDR3 end; the germline J gene provides the rest. The chain carries TRBV7-2 and TRBJ2-2; maybe TRBD1 (5 bases). The CDR3 is 15 amino acids. The germline CDR1 and CDR2 sequences are SGHTA and FQGNSA. The DNA read from the CDR3 is TGTGCCAGCAGCTTTTCAGGTGCTGGGGCCAACGTG. Its translation: CASSFSGAGANV. The entire CDR3 reads CASSFSGAGANVLFF.

This clone was detected ten times or more. The DNA ends 3 residues before the CDR3 does, and the rest of the CDR3 is filled in from the germline J gene. The V and J genes are TRBV18 and TRBJ1-2; tentative D call: TRBD1 (5 bases). Per germline, CDR1 KGHSH and CDR2 LQKENI. The CDR3 runs 13 residues. The CDR3 loop reads CASSPVREEGYTF. Partial CDR3 DNA: TGTGCCAGCTCACCAGTCAGGGAGGAAGGC.

This clone was detected many times. The read ends 3 residues shy of where the CDR3 ends; the end is completed using the germline J gene. The J gene is TRBJ2-3, the V gene TRBV18; 9 bases map to TRBD2. This CDR3 region has 15 residues. CDR1 KGHSH and CDR2 LQKENI come from the germline V gene. J lost 2 bases, V lost 6 bases, and 6 bases had no gene match. The CDR3 sequence is CASSRGGAYTDTQYF. The DNA read from the CDR3 is TGTGCCAGCTCCCGCGGGGGGGCCTACACAGATACG.

This clone was recorded at least ten times. Sequencing ends 3 residues short of the CDR3 end; the germline J gene provides the rest. The chain has TRBV24-1 and TRBJ2-1, with TRBD1 matching 8 bases. Per the germline V gene, CDR1 is KGHDR and CDR2 is SFDVKD. After removal of 4 bases from V and 2 bases from J, the junction contained 3 bases not matched to a gene. There are 15 residues in the CDR3. The sequenced CDR3 bases are TGTGCCACCAGTGAGCCAGGGGGCCCCTACAATGAG. It codes for CATSEPGGPYNE. The entire CDR3 protein reads CATSEPGGPYNEQFF.

The sample holds many counts of this clone. Read sequence stops 3 residues before the CDR3 end, and the germline J gene provides the missing end. This rearrangement joins TRBV19 to TRBJ2-2, with D maybe TRBD2 (5 bases). The V end was cut by 1 base, the J end by 5 bases, with 14 bases between. In germline, CDR1 is LNHDA, CDR2 SQIVND (reference sequence). The CDR3 sequence is 16 residues long. The DNA read from the CDR3 is TGTGCCAGTAGTATAGGAATCAGGAGGAAGACCGGGGAG. Translation gives CASSIGIRRKTGE. The full CDR3 is CASSIGIRRKTGELFF.

The table lists this clone with many counts. From the germline J gene comes the end of the CDR3, since the read stops 3 residues before it. The rearrangement uses TRBV5-1 and TRBJ1-4; 8 nucleotides agree with TRBD1. After removal of 1 base from V and 5 bases from J, the junction contained 1 base not matched to a gene. The CDR3 contains 14 residues. Per germline, CDR1 SGHRS and CDR2 YFSETQ. CDR3 sequence reads: CASSLTGGNEKLFF. The covered CDR3 bases are TGCGCCAGCAGCTTGACAGGGGGAAATGAAAAA.

On this clone: A much larger clone differs by one base, so this may be a read error. The read ends 3 residues shy of where the CDR3 ends; the end is completed using the germline J gene. This chain connects TRBV7-9 to TRBJ2-2; D may be TRBD2 (5 bases). CDR1 is SEHNR and CDR2 is FQNEAQ in the germline V gene (reference sequence). This CDR3 comprises 13 residues. The CDR3 protein is CASSAEGLAPLFF. CDR3 DNA (partial): TGTGCCAGCAGCGCCGAGGGTTTGGCACCG.

The sample holds many counts of this clone. Coverage ceases 3 residues before the CDR3 finishes, and the germline J gene fills in the end. The J gene is TRBJ2-5, the V gene TRBV13; 9 bases match TRBD1. The germline V gene encodes CDR1 PRHDT and CDR2 FYEKMQ (reference sequence). The CDR3 has 16 amino acids. V trimming: 5 bases; J trimming: 0 bases; junction bases outside the gene matches: 7. The DNA read from the CDR3 is TGTGCCAGCAGCACCTGGGGACAGGGTGACCAAGAGACC. Translated, it gives CASSTWGQGDQET. The whole CDR3 is CASSTWGQGDQETQYF.

This clone was counted many times. The CDR3 protein is CSAPGQANEAFF. The sequenced CDR3 bases are TGCAGTGCTCCGGGACAGGCAAATGAA. This sequence joins TRBV20-1 and TRBJ1-1; 8 bases agree with TRBD1. The read halts 3 residues ahead of the CDR3 end, with the missing end drawn from the germline J gene. Germline-derived CDR1 and CDR2 are DFQATT and SNEGSKA (reference sequence). The CDR3 extends over 12 amino acids. V trimming: 5 bases; J trimming: 7 bases; junction bases outside the gene matches: 6.

This clone has ten or more counts. The read gets to within 3 residues of the CDR3 end, and the germline J gene fills in the rest. J is TRBJ1-2 and V is TRBV19; D unresolved. Trimming took 5 bases from V and 1 from J, leaving 8 bases between them. CDR1 and CDR2 (germline): LNHDA, SQIVND (reference sequence). This CDR3 region has 13 residues. Incomplete CDR3 DNA: TGTGCCAGTAGTTACGGGGTTAACTATGGC. This sequence encodes CASSYGVNYG. The CDR3 in full is CASSYGVNYGYTF.